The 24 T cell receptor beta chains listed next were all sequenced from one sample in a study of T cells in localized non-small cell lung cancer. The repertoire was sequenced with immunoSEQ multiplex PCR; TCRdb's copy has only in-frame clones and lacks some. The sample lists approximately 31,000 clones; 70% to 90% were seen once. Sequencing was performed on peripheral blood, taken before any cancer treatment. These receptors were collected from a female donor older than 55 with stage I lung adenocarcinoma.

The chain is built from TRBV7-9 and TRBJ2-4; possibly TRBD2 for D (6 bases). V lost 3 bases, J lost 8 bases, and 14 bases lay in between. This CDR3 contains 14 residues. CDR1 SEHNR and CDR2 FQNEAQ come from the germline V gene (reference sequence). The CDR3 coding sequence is TGTGCCAGCAGCTTTAGCGGTGTAGGGCACATTCAGTACTTC. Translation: CASSFSGVGHIQYF.

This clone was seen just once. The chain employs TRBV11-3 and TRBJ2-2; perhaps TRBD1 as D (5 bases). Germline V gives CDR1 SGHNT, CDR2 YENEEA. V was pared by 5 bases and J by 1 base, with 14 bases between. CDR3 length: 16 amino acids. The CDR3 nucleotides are TGTGCCAGCAGCCCACAGGAATACAAGAACACCGGGGAGCTGTTTTTT. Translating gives CASSPQEYKNTGELFF.

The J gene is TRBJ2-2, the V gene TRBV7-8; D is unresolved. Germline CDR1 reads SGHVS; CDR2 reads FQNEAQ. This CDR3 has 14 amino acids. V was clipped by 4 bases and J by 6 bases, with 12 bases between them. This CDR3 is CASSWLDIAGELFF. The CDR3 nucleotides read TGTGCCAGCAGCTGGCTAGATATCGCCGGGGAGCTGTTTTTT.

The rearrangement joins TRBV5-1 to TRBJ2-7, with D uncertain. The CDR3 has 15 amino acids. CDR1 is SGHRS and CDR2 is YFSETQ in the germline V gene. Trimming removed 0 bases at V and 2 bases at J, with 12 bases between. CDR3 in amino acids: CASSLVPEHTYEQYF. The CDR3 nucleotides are TGCGCCAGCAGCTTGGTCCCGGAACACACCTACGAGCAGTACTTC.

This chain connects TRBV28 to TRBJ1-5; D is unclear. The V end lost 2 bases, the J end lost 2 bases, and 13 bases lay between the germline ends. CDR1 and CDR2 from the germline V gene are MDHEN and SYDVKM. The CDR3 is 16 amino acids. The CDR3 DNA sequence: TGTGCCAGCAGTTTAAGACCCCCGGGTGGCAATCAGCCCCAGCATTTT. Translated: CASSLRPPGGNQPQHF.

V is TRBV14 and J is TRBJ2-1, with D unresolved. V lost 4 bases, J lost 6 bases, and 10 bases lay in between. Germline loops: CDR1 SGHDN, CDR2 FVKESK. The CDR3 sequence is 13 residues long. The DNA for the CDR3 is TGTGCCAGCAGCCTGGACCCGGGCAATGAGCAGTTCTTC. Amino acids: CASSLDPGNEQFF.

For the CDR3, the DNA is TGCGCCAGCAGCTTTGAGGGACGGCTGAATGAAAAACTGTTTTTT. It translates to CASSFEGRLNEKLFF. The V gene is TRBV5-1, the J gene TRBJ1-4, with D maybe TRBD1 (5 bases). CDR1 is SGHRS, CDR2 YFSETQ, per germline. Trimming cost V 2 bases and J 5 bases, with 13 bases left between them. This CDR3 has 15 residues.

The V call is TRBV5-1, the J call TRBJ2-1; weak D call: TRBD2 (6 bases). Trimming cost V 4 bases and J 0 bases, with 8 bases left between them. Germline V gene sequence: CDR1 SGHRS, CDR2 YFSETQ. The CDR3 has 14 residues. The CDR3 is CASSPGDSYNEQFF. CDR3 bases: TGCGCCAGCAGCCCGGGGGACTCCTACAATGAGCAGTTCTTC.

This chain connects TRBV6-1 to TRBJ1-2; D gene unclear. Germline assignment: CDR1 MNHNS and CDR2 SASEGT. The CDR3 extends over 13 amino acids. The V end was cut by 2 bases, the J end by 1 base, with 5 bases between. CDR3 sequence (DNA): TGTGCCAGCAGTGAAACTATTAACTATGGCTACACCTTC. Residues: CASSETINYGYTF.

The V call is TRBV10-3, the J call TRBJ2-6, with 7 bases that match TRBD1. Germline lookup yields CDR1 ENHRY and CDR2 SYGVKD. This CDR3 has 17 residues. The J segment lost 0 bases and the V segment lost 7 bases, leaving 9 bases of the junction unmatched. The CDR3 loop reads CAIKGALDLSGANVLTF. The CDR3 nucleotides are TGTGCCATCAAGGGGGCCCTTGATCTCTCTGGGGCCAACGTCCTGACTTTC.

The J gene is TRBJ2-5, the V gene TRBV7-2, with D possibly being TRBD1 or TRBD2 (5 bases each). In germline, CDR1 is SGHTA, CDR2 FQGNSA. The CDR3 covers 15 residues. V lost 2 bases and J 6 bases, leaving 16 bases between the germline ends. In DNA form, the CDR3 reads TGTGCCAGCAGCTTACTAGCTAGGGACCCAAAGACCCAGTACTTC. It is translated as CASSLLARDPKTQYF. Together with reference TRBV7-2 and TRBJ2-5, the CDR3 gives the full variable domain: GAGVSQSPSNKVTEKGKDVELRCDPISGHTALYWYRQSLGQGLEFLIYFQGNSAPDKSGLPSDRFSAERTGGSVSTLTIQRTQQEDSAVYLCASSLLARDPKTQYFGPGTRLLVL.

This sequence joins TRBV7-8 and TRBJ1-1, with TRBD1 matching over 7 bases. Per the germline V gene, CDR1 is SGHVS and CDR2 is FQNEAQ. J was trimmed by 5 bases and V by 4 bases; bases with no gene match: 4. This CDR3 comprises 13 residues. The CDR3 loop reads CASSSRQGTEAFF. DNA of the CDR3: TGTGCCAGCAGCTCAAGACAGGGTACTGAAGCTTTCTTT.

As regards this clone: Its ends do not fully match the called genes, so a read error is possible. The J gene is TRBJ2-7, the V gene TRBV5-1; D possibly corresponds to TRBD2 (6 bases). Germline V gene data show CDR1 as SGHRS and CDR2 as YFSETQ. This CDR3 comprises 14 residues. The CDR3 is CASSYGTLLYEQYF. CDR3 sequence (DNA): TGTGCCAGCAGCTACGGGACTTTGCTCTACGAGCAGTACTTC.

The DNA for the CDR3 is TGTGCCAGCAGACAACTAACAGGGGTCAACTACGAGCAGTACTTC. This sequence encodes CASRQLTGVNYEQYF. The chain is built from TRBV6-4 and TRBJ2-7; 7 bases fit TRBD1. The CDR3 totals 15 residues. Germline CDR1 reads MRHNA; CDR2 reads SNTAGT. V gave up 6 bases and J gave up 3 bases; unmatched junction bases: 11.

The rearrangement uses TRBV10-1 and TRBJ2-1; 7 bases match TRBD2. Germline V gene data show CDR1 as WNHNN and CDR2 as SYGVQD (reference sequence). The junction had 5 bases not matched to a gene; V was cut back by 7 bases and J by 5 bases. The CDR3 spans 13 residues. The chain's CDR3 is CASKSGTNNEQFF. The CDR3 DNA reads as TGCGCCAGCAAGTCCGGGACTAACAATGAGCAGTTCTTC.

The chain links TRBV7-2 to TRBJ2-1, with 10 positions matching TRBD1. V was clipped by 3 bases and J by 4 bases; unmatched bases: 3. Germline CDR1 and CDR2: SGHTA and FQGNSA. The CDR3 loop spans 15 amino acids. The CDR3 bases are TGTGCCAGCAGCTTTGGGACAGGGGAGTACAATGAGCAGTTCTTC. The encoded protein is CASSFGTGEYNEQFF.

In nucleotides, the CDR3 is TGTGCCAACCCGGAGTTGACAGATTACTTACAGGCCTCCGAGCAGTACTTC. Translation: CANPELTDYLQASEQYF. The V call is TRBV5-6, the J call TRBJ2-7, with a tentative D call TRBD1 (5 bases). The CDR3 consists of 17 residues. CDR1 and CDR2 from the germline V gene are SGHDT and YYEEEE. Trimming left V 9 bases short and J 6 bases short, with 31 bases between. Full variable domain (remainder filled in from reference TRBV5-6 and TRBJ2-7): DAGVTQSPTHLIKTRGQQVTLRCSPKSGHDTVSWYQQALGQGPQFIFQYYEEEERQRGNFPDRFSGHQFPNYSSELNVNALLLGDSALYLCANPELTDYLQASEQYFGPGTRLTVT.

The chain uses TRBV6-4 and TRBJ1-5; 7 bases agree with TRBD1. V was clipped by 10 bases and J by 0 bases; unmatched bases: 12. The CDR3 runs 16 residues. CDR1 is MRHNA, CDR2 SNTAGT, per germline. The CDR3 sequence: CATRDSLGYSNQPQHF. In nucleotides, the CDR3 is TGTGCCACCAGGGACAGCTTAGGGTATAGCAATCAGCCCCAGCATTTT.

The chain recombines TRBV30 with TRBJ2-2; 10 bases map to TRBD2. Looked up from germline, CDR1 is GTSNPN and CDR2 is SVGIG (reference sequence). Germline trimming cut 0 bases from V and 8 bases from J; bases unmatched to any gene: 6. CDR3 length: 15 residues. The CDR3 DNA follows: TGTGCCTGGAGTGTATCTCTAGCGGGAGAGGGGGAGCTGTTTTTT. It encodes CAWSVSLAGEGELFF. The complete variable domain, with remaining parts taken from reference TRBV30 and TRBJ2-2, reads SQTIHQWPATLVQPVGSPLSLECTVEGTSNPNLYWYRQAAGRGLQLLFYSVGIGQISSEVPQNLSASRPQDRQFILSSKKLLLSDSGFYLCAWSVSLAGEGELFFGEGSRLTVL.

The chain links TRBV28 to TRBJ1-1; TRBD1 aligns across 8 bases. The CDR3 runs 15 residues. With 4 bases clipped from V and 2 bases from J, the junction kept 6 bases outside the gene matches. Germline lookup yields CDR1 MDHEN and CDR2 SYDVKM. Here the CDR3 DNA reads TGTGCCAGCAGTTATCCTGGACAGGGCAACACTGAAGCTTTCTTT. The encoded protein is CASSYPGQGNTEAFF.

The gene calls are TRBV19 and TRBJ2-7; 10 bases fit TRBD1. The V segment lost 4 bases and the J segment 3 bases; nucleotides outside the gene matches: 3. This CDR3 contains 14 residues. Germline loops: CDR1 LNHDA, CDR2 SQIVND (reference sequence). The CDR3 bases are TGTGCCAGTAGTACCGGGACAGGGGTCTACGAGCAGTACTTC. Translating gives CASSTGTGVYEQYF.

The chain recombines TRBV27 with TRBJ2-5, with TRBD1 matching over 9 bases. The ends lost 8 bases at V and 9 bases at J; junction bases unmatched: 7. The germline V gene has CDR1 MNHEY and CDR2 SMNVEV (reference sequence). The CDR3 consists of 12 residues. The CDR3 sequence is CASRDRDMAQYF. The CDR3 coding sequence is TGTGCCAGCCGGGACAGGGACATGGCCCAGTACTTC.

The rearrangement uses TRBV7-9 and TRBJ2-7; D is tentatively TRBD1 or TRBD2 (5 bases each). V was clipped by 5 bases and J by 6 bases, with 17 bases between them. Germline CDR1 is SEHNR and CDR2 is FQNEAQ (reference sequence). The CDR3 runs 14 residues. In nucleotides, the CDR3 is TGTGCCAGCAGCCCCACGGGGCCGGGCCCCGAGCAGTACTTC. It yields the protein CASSPTGPGPEQYF.

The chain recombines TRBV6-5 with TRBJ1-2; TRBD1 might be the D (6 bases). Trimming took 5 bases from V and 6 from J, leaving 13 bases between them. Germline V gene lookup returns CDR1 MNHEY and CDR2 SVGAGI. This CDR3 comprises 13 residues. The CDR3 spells CASSPRGFNGYTF. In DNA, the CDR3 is TGTGCCAGCAGTCCCAGGGGTTTTAATGGCTACACCTTC.